A single sample gave rise to the 3 T cell receptor beta chains below, sequenced in a study of blood T cell repertoires in COVID-19. The table came from immunoSEQ multiplex PCR; TCRdb's copy has only in-frame clones and leaves some out. The data show over 110,000 clones, with 84% seen just once and roughly 3.9% held by the top ten. Material for sequencing was PBMCs or T cells enriched from blood (not recorded which). Receptors originate from a man aged 50-59 years in a cohort exposed to, infected with or recovered from COVID-19 (not recorded which).

This clone was recorded only once. The rearrangement uses TRBV10-3 and TRBJ2-7; D call uncertain. The CDR3 loop spans 12 amino acids. Germline V CDR1 and CDR2: ENHRY, SYGVKD. Trimming left V 3 bases short and J 2 bases short, with 5 bases between. CDR3 residues: CAISDGPYEQYF. The DNA of the CDR3 is TGTGCCATCAGTGATGGGCCCTACGAGCAGTACTTC.

This chain connects TRBV4-2 to TRBJ2-1, with D possibly being TRBD1 (6 bases). CDR1 and CDR2 from the germline V gene are LGHNA and YNFKEQ. Trimming pared 4 bases from V and 0 bases from J, leaving 22 bases between. This CDR3 has 19 residues. The CDR3 DNA is TGTGCCAGCAGCCCAGAGATGACGGCAGGGGCGGGCTCCTACAATGAGCAGTTCTTC. Its protein is CASSPEMTAGAGSYNEQFF.

This clone was found a few times. The chain uses TRBV6-1 and TRBJ2-7; maybe TRBD2 (5 bases). The CDR3 loop spans 13 amino acids. V was cut by 3 bases and J by 6 bases, with 12 bases left in between. The germline gives CDR1 MNHNS, CDR2 SASEGT. CDR3 sequence reads: CASSEARGTEQYF. In DNA, the CDR3 is TGTGCCAGCAGTGAGGCCCGGGGTACCGAGCAGTACTTC.